This T cell receptor (beta chain) came from a study of shared clonotypes between healthy human individuals. This CDR3 is built from 15 residues. V shed 4 bases, J shed 8 bases, and the junction held 5 bases outside the gene matches. In germline, CDR1 is SNHLY, CDR2 FYNNEI. A note on this clone: The antigen is not known.

Study results and limitations: Donors were few, which limited the genetic and exposure-history diversity represented. It was anticipated that sequencing depth would influence how many clonotypes donors shared.

Produced via immunoSEQ multiplex PCR; TCRdb's table is partial and in-frame only. The sample holds roughly 2.5 million clones, roughly 92% seen once. The receptor comes from a man younger than 35 in good health. The gene calls are TRBV2 and TRBJ1-6; 10 bases fit TRBD1. The sequenced material came from naive CD4+ T cells sorted from blood. Subset here: CD45RA+ positively selected. The CDR3 loop reads CASSVDRGLDSPLHF. In DNA, the CDR3 is TGTGCCAGCAGTGTCGACAGGGGGCTAGATTCACCCCTCCACTTT.